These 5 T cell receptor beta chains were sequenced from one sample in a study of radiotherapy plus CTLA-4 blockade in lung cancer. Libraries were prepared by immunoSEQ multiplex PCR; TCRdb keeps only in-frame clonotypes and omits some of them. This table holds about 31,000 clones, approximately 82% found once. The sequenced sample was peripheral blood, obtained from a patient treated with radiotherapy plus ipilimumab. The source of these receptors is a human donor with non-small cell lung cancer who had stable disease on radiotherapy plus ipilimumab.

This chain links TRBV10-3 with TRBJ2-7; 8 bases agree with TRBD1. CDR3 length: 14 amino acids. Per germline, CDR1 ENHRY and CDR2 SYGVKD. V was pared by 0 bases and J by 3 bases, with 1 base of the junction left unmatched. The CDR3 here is CAISESGQDYEQYF. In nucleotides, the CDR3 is TGTGCCATCAGTGAGTCGGGACAGGACTACGAGCAGTACTTC.

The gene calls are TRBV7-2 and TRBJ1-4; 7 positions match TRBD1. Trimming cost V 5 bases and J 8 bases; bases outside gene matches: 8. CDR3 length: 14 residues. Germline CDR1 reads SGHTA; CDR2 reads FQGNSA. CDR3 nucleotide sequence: TGTGCCAGCAGCAGAGGACAGGATCGAGAAAAACTGTTTTTT. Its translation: CASSRGQDREKLFF.

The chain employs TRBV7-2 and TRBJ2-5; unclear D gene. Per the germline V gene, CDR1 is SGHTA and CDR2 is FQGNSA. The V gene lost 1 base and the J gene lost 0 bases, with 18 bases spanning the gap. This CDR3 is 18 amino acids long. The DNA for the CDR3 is TGTGCCAGCAGCTTAGGGCGGATCGGCGGACCGTACCAAGAGACCCAGTACTTC. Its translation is CASSLGRIGGPYQETQYF.

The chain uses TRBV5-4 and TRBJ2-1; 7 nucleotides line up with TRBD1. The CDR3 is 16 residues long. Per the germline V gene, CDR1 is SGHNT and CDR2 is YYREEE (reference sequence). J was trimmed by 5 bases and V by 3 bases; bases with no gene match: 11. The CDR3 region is CASSSGGRGGHNEQFF. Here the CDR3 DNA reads TGTGCCAGCAGCTCAGGGGGTAGAGGGGGCCACAATGAGCAGTTCTTC.

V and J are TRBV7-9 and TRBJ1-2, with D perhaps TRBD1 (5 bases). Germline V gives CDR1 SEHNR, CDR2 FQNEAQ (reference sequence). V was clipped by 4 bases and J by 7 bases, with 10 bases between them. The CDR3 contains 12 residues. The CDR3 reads CASSSGQIGYTF. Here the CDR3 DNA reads TGTGCCAGCAGCTCCGGACAAATTGGCTACACCTTC.